These 31 T cell receptor beta chains were sequenced from one sample in a study of blood T cell repertoires in COVID-19. TCRdb keeps only in-frame clones here, not all; method: immunoSEQ multiplex PCR. The sample shows 200,000 to 250,000 clones, around 82% of them seen only once. The sequenced material came from peripheral blood. The receptors here all came from a woman in her seventies with acute or convalescent COVID-19.

This rearrangement joins TRBV15 to TRBJ2-3; 12 bases agree with TRBD2. Trimming cost V 5 bases and J 4 bases; bases outside gene matches: 4. Germline V lookup: CDR1 LNHNV, CDR2 YYDKDF (reference sequence). This CDR3 spans 15 amino acids. In nucleotides, the CDR3 is TGTGCCACCAGCCCCAGACTAGCGGGGGCAGATACGCAGTATTTT. Protein product: CATSPRLAGADTQYF.

The chain couples TRBV6-5 to TRBJ2-3; D not certain. Germline CDR1 reads MNHEY; CDR2 reads SVGAGI. The CDR3 runs to 12 residues. V dropped 9 bases and J dropped 2 bases, with 9 bases sitting between them. CDR3 nucleotide sequence: TGTGCCAGTGGTAGTACCACAGATACGCAGTATTTT. It yields the protein CASGSTTDTQYF.

This chain links TRBV18 with TRBJ1-4, with D unresolved. Germline-derived CDR1 and CDR2 are KGHSH and LQKENI. This CDR3 is 14 amino acids long. The V end was cut by 2 bases, the J end by 8 bases, with 12 bases between. This chain's CDR3 is CASSPTGRGEKLFF. CDR3 nucleotide sequence: TGTGCCAGCTCACCAACCGGACGAGGGGAAAAACTGTTTTTT.

The chain recombines TRBV3-1 (or the pseudogene TRBV3-2) with TRBJ2-7; 12 positions match TRBD2. Germline trimming cut 1 base from V and 5 bases from J; bases unmatched to any gene: 6. Germline CDR1 and CDR2: LGHDT and YNNKEL (reference sequence). This CDR3 comprises 16 residues. CDR3 sequence reads: CASSQASTSGSHEQYF. In nucleotides, the CDR3 is TGTGCCAGCAGCCAAGCATCGACTAGCGGGAGCCACGAGCAGTACTTC.

The table lists this clone with a count of one. V is TRBV11-2 and J is TRBJ2-1, with unresolved D. Trimming removed 1 base at V and 4 bases at J, with 5 bases between. The germline V gene has CDR1 SGHAT and CDR2 FQNNGV. CDR3 size: 13 residues. CDR3 sequence reads: CASSLARYNEQFF. As DNA, the CDR3 is TGTGCCAGCAGCTTAGCCAGGTACAATGAGCAGTTCTTC.

This clone was recorded only once. V is TRBV5-4 and J is TRBJ1-6; 7 positions match TRBD1. Germline V gene sequence: CDR1 SGHNT, CDR2 YYREEE (reference sequence). The V and J ends lost 3 bases and 0 bases, in that order; junction bases with no gene match: 3. CDR3 size: 16 residues. CDR3 DNA sequence: TGTGCCAGCAGCTCGGGACAGAGCTCCTATAATTCACCCCTCCACTTT. This translates into CASSSGQSSYNSPLHF.

The gene calls are TRBV3-1 (or the pseudogene TRBV3-2) and TRBJ2-3; D is possibly TRBD1 (6 bases). Germline-derived CDR1 and CDR2 are LGHDT and YNNKEL (reference sequence). This CDR3 has 17 residues. With 3 bases removed from V and 1 base from J, the gap between germline ends came to 17 bases. CDR3 sequence (DNA): TGTGCCAGCAGCCACCCCGGACAGACCCTTCGCACAGATACGCAGTATTTT. Amino acid sequence: CASSHPGQTLRTDTQYF.

The chain is built from TRBV6-5 and TRBJ2-7; D is undetermined. Trimming cost V 6 bases and J 6 bases, with 15 bases left between them. Germline assignment: CDR1 MNHEY and CDR2 SVGAGI. The CDR3 is 13 residues long. Here the CDR3 reads CASRVSPSLEQYF. CDR3 coding DNA: TGTGCCAGCAGGGTCAGTCCCTCGCTCGAGCAGTACTTC.

The chain combines TRBV2 with TRBJ1-2, with D hard to call. Trimming stripped 3 bases from V and 4 bases from J, with 3 bases between. This CDR3 region has 11 residues. Germline loops: CDR1 SNHLY, CDR2 FYNNEI. The CDR3 DNA reads as TGTGCCAGCAGTGACAGCTATGGCTACACCTTC. Its protein is CASSDSYGYTF.

The V gene is TRBV27, the J gene TRBJ1-3; TRBD1 aligns across 9 bases. This CDR3 has 17 residues. Per germline, CDR1 MNHEY and CDR2 SMNVEV (reference sequence). V shed 7 bases and J 3 bases; nucleotides not matched to a gene: 13. CDR3 sequence: CASTQGGQGIFGNTIYF. CDR3 coding DNA: TGTGCCAGCACCCAGGGAGGACAGGGGATATTTGGAAACACCATATATTTT.

CDR3 DNA sequence: TGTGCCAGCAGTGAAAGGAGTAAGTCCTACAATGAGCAGTTCTTC. This encodes CASSERSKSYNEQFF. The chain has TRBV2 and TRBJ2-1; no firm D call. The CDR3 sequence is 15 residues long. Trimming took 2 bases from V and 1 from J, leaving 9 bases between them. The germline CDR1 and CDR2 sequences are SNHLY and FYNNEI.

Here the CDR3 reads CASMVAGVVGGELFF. DNA of the CDR3: TGTGCCAGCATGGTAGCGGGAGTTGTGGGCGGGGAGCTGTTTTTT. V is TRBV2 and J is TRBJ2-2; 9 nucleotides line up with TRBD2. The germline gives CDR1 SNHLY, CDR2 FYNNEI. Trimming removed 7 bases from V and 7 bases from J; junction bases left unmatched: 10. The CDR3 length is 15 residues.

CDR3 in DNA: TGTGCCAGCAGTACAGGGGGTATTGGCTACACCTTC. The encoded protein is CASSTGGIGYTF. V usage is TRBV27 and J usage is TRBJ1-2; 8 bases fit TRBD1. Per the germline V gene, CDR1 is MNHEY and CDR2 is SMNVEV (reference sequence). J was trimmed by 7 bases and V by 5 bases; bases with no gene match: 3. The CDR3 is 12 residues long.

V usage is TRBV5-1 and J usage is TRBJ2-5; D is unresolved. Germline V gene sequence: CDR1 SGHRS, CDR2 YFSETQ. The V and J ends lost 0 bases and 3 bases respectively, with 6 bases between them. This CDR3 comprises 13 residues. CDR3 DNA: TGCGCCAGCAGCTTGGAATCAAAAGAGACCCAGTACTTC. Translation: CASSLESKETQYF.

This clone was picked up one time. This rearrangement joins TRBV18 to TRBJ2-6; 7 bases fit TRBD1. Germline loops: CDR1 KGHSH, CDR2 LQKENI. The CDR3 spans 17 residues. The trim removed 2 bases at V and 0 bases at J, leaving 4 bases unmatched. The CDR3, as DNA: TGTGCCAGCTCACCATACCCAGGGGGCTCTGGGGCCAACGTCCTGACTTTC. It yields the protein CASSPYPGGSGANVLTF. Together with reference TRBV18 and TRBJ2-6, the CDR3 gives the full variable domain: NAGVMQNPRHLVRRRGQEARLRCSPMKGHSHVYWYRQLPEEGLKFMVYLQKENIIDESGMPKERFSAEFPKEGPSILRIQQVVRGDSAAYFCASSPYPGGSGANVLTFGAGSRLTVL.

V is TRBV11-3 and J is TRBJ2-7; D is uncertain. Between the trimmed V and J ends, which lost 1 base and 2 bases, there was a span of 6 bases. Germline lookup yields CDR1 SGHNT and CDR2 YENEEA. The CDR3 contains 13 residues. CDR3 sequence reads: CASSLGSAYEQYF. The CDR3 DNA is TGTGCCAGCAGCTTAGGCAGCGCCTACGAGCAGTACTTC. The whole variable domain, remainder taken from reference TRBV11-3 and TRBJ2-7, is EAGVVQSPRYKIIEKKQPVAFWCNPISGHNTLYWYLQNLGQGPELLIRYENEEAVDDSQLPKDRFSAERLKGVDSTLKIQPAELGDSAVYLCASSLGSAYEQYFGPGTRLTVT.

This chain connects TRBV2 to TRBJ2-7, with 13 bases lining up with TRBD2. Germline assignment: CDR1 SNHLY and CDR2 FYNNEI. With 6 bases clipped from V and 6 bases from J, the junction kept 5 bases outside the gene matches. The CDR3 extends over 14 amino acids. CDR3 nucleotides: TGTGCCAGCAGGCGACTAGCGGGAGGCGGCGAGCAGTACTTC. Its protein is CASRRLAGGGEQYF. Full variable domain (rest looked up from reference TRBV2 and TRBJ2-7): EPEVTQTPSHQVTQMGQEVILRCVPISNHLYFYWYRQILGQKVEFLVSFYNNEISEKSEIFDDQFSVERPDGSNFTLKIRSTKLEDSAMYFCASRRLAGGGEQYFGPGTRLTVT.

CDR3 sequence reads: CASLYGTGSNQPQHF. In DNA, the CDR3 is TGTGCCAGCCTTTACGGGACAGGCAGCAATCAGCCCCAGCATTTT. The genes are TRBV28 and TRBJ1-5; 8 bases line up with TRBD1. Germline lookup yields CDR1 MDHEN and CDR2 SYDVKM. The CDR3 spans 15 residues. Trimming took 8 bases from V and 1 from J; bases not matched to a gene: 7.

The rearrangement uses TRBV11-3 and TRBJ1-1; 9 bases map to TRBD1. Germline V gene sequence: CDR1 SGHNT, CDR2 YENEEA. Trimming cost V 1 base and J 2 bases; bases outside gene matches: 2. The CDR3 is made up of 15 amino acids. CDR3 DNA sequence: TGTGCCAGCAGCTTAGGGACAGGGGACAACACTGAAGCTTTCTTT. This encodes CASSLGTGDNTEAFF. The full variable domain, in which reference TRBV11-3 and TRBJ1-1 provide the parts outside the CDR3, is EAGVVQSPRYKIIEKKQPVAFWCNPISGHNTLYWYLQNLGQGPELLIRYENEEAVDDSQLPKDRFSAERLKGVDSTLKIQPAELGDSAVYLCASSLGTGDNTEAFFGQGTRLTVV.

The sample holds a few counts of this clone. V usage is TRBV29-1 and J usage is TRBJ2-2; D is possibly TRBD2 (6 bases). This CDR3 is built from 16 residues. V lost 1 base to trimming and J lost 5 bases, with 17 bases between them. Germline CDR1 is SQVTM and CDR2 is ANQGSEA. The CDR3, as DNA: TGCAGCGTTGAAGTAAGGGGCAGGGAGGTTACCGGGGAGCTGTTTTTT. Its translation is CSVEVRGREVTGELFF.

This chain links TRBV6-5 with TRBJ1-5; D is unresolved. V was trimmed by 6 bases and J by 0 bases, leaving 12 bases between them. Germline CDR1 MNHEY, CDR2 SVGAGI. The CDR3 runs 15 residues. CDR3 amino acids: CASSLGVGSNQPQHF. The CDR3 DNA reads as TGTGCCAGCAGCCTAGGTGTCGGTAGCAATCAGCCCCAGCATTTT.

This chain connects TRBV27 to TRBJ2-3; D is undetermined. Germline CDR1 MNHEY, CDR2 SMNVEV (reference sequence). This CDR3 is 14 amino acids long. The V and J ends lost 4 bases and 6 bases respectively, with 14 bases between them. The CDR3 DNA follows: TGTGCCAGCAGTTCGTTGAGGTTCTACGATACGCAGTATTTT. This translates into CASSSLRFYDTQYF.

The V gene is TRBV27, the J gene TRBJ1-6; D not resolved. Germline V gives CDR1 MNHEY, CDR2 SMNVEV (reference sequence). The CDR3 spans 16 residues. Trimming cost V 5 bases and J 5 bases, with 16 bases left between them. CDR3 sequence reads: CASSATPGINNSPLHF. The CDR3 region has the DNA TGTGCCAGCAGTGCCACCCCGGGGATTAATAATTCACCCCTCCACTTT.

The table lists this clone with a few counts. The chain couples TRBV5-5 to TRBJ2-7; TRBD1 might be the D (8 bases). Germline V gives CDR1 SGHKS, CDR2 YYEKEE (reference sequence). The CDR3 has 15 amino acids. The V and J ends lost 2 bases and 1 base respectively, with 13 bases between them. DNA for the CDR3: TGTGCCAGCAGCTTAGACAGGGGAGGGTCCTACGAGCAGTACTTC. Its translation is CASSLDRGGSYEQYF.

The chain recombines TRBV27 with TRBJ1-2; D is ambiguous. CDR3 length equals 13 residues. Trimming removed 1 base from V and 6 bases from J, with 9 bases in between. From germline, CDR1 is MNHEY and CDR2 SMNVEV (reference sequence). CDR3 coding DNA: TGTGCCAGCAGTTTATACGGGGAGGATGGCTACACCTTC. Translating gives CASSLYGEDGYTF.

The J gene is TRBJ1-5, the V gene TRBV28; possible D gene TRBD1, 6 bases. Trimming pared 5 bases from V and 5 bases from J, leaving 16 bases between. The CDR3 is 15 residues long. CDR1 and CDR2 from the germline V gene are MDHEN and SYDVKM. CDR3 protein: CASSILGGADQPQHF. In nucleotides, the CDR3 is TGTGCCAGCAGTATCCTCGGGGGGGCTGATCAGCCCCAGCATTTT.

The CDR3: CASSTGTEADTQYF. CDR3 nucleotide sequence: TGCGCCAGCAGCACCGGGACAGAGGCAGATACGCAGTATTTT. The V call is TRBV5-1, the J call TRBJ2-3; 7 bases agree with TRBD1. CDR1 SGHRS and CDR2 YFSETQ come from the germline V gene. Trimming at V came to 4 bases and at J to 4 bases, leaving 6 bases not matched to a gene. The CDR3 contains 14 residues.

This chain joins TRBV7-6 and TRBJ1-1; D call uncertain. The CDR3 is 14 residues long. CDR1 and CDR2 (germline): SGHVS, FNYEAQ. Trimming pared 5 bases from V and 6 bases from J, leaving 16 bases between. The CDR3 bases are TGTGCCAGCAGCCCCTCGGTCTCCTATTCTGAAGCTTTCTTT. This gives the protein CASSPSVSYSEAFF.

V and J are TRBV11-1 and TRBJ2-7; 10 bases match TRBD2. The junction had 4 bases not matched to a gene; V was cut back by 5 bases and J by 0 bases. The CDR3 contains 15 residues. Germline CDR1 is SGHAT and CDR2 is FQDESV (reference sequence). CDR3: CASSRTSGASYEQYF. The CDR3 region has the DNA TGTGCCAGCAGCCGGACTAGCGGAGCCTCCTACGAGCAGTACTTC.

The chain employs TRBV25-1 and TRBJ2-1, with 8 bases fitting TRBD2. The V gene's germline CDR1 is MGHDK and CDR2 SYGVNS. This CDR3 region has 16 residues. V lost 3 bases, J lost 1 base, and 5 bases stayed unmatched. The CDR3: CASSDASGSSYNEQFF. CDR3 DNA sequence: TGTGCCAGCAGTGATGCAAGCGGGAGTTCCTACAATGAGCAGTTCTTC. Using reference TRBV25-1 and TRBJ2-1 for the parts outside the CDR3, the full variable domain is EADIYQTPRYLVIGTGKKITLECSQTMGHDKMYWYQQDPGMELHLIHYSYGVNSTEKGDLSSESTVSRIRTEHFPLTLESARPSHTSQYLCASSDASGSSYNEQFFGPGTRLTVL.

This chain joins TRBV18 and TRBJ2-1, with 9 bases matching TRBD1. Per germline, CDR1 KGHSH and CDR2 LQKENI. The CDR3 has 15 residues. V lost 3 bases, J lost 7 bases, and 7 bases stayed unmatched. For the CDR3, the DNA is TGTGCCAGCTCACCTCGGACAGGGGAATGGAATGAGCAGTTCTTC. It yields the protein CASSPRTGEWNEQFF.